These 24 T cell receptor beta chains came from one sample sequenced in a study of TIL therapy for anti-PD-1-resistant metastatic lung cancer. Time point meaning: pre-treatment sample, taken before nivolumab and TIL therapy. Most excised metastases sampled were pleural nodules or supraclavicular lymph nodes. The libraries were made with immunoSEQ v3. The protocol was immunoSEQ multiplex PCR, while the TCRdb copy is restricted to in-frame clones and leaves out a portion. The sample holds 45,000 to 60,000 clones, 65% to 80% seen once. Sequences were derived from tumor tissue, sampled at baseline. Source of these receptors: a person aged 25-79 years with non-small cell lung cancer.

The chain combines TRBV7-8 with TRBJ2-2, with D hard to call. V was shortened by 2 bases and J by 7 bases, with 5 bases between the two germline ends. Germline lookup yields CDR1 SGHVS and CDR2 FQNEAQ. This CDR3 region has 12 residues. In DNA, the CDR3 is TGTGCCAGCAGCTTAACGGTCGGGGAGCTGTTTTTT. The encoded protein is CASSLTVGELFF.

This chain joins TRBV6-1 and TRBJ1-1, with D possibly matching TRBD1 (5 bases). CDR3 length: 15 residues. Germline V gene data show CDR1 as MNHNS and CDR2 as SASEGT. The germline V and J ends were trimmed by 2 bases and 5 bases, with 15 bases remaining between them. In nucleotides, the CDR3 is TGTGCCAGCAGTGAACAGGGAAGGTTGGCGACTGAAGCTTTCTTT. As protein: CASSEQGRLATEAFF.

This sequence joins TRBV5-1 and TRBJ2-3; 11 positions agree with TRBD1. CDR1 SGHRS and CDR2 YFSETQ come from the germline V gene. V trimming: 4 bases; J trimming: 3 bases; junction bases outside the gene matches: 7. This CDR3 has 16 amino acids. CDR3 sequence reads: CASSSGQGAVTDTQYF. The DNA for the CDR3 is TGCGCCAGCAGCAGCGGACAGGGGGCAGTGACAGATACGCAGTATTTT.

V and J are TRBV6-5 and TRBJ2-3, with no clear D. Trimming removed 4 bases at V and 4 bases at J, with 6 bases between. CDR3 size: 12 residues. Germline values: CDR1 MNHEY, CDR2 SVGAGI. In DNA, the CDR3 is TGTGCCAGCAGTTCCCTCTCAGATACGCAGTATTTT. Amino acids: CASSSLSDTQYF.

The rearrangement joins TRBV11-2 to TRBJ2-2; D unclear. V lost 1 base to trimming and J lost 5 bases, with 14 bases between them. The CDR3 consists of 16 residues. Germline V gene data show CDR1 as SGHAT and CDR2 as FQNNGV. This CDR3 is CASSLGWVSQTGELFF. CDR3 nucleotide sequence: TGTGCCAGCAGCTTAGGATGGGTTTCCCAGACCGGGGAGCTGTTTTTT.

The chain joins TRBV27 to TRBJ1-4; 7 positions match TRBD1. With V trimmed by 5 bases and J by 8 bases, 11 bases remained unmatched. The CDR3 contains 15 residues. Germline CDR1 reads MNHEY; CDR2 reads SMNVEV (reference sequence). In DNA form, the CDR3 reads TGTGCCAGCAGTAGAAACAGGGGAGGTAGGGAAAAACTGTTTTTT. This gives the protein CASSRNRGGREKLFF.

This sequence joins TRBV30 and TRBJ2-3; possibly TRBD1 for D (8 bases). The CDR3 sequence is 16 residues long. The germline V gene encodes CDR1 GTSNPN and CDR2 SVGIG (reference sequence). The V end lost 4 bases, the J end lost 2 bases, and 19 bases lay between the germline ends. For the CDR3, the DNA is TGTGCCTGGACCGAACAGGGGGGGGGCCTCACAGATACGCAGTATTTT. This translates into CAWTEQGGGLTDTQYF.

The rearrangement joins TRBV19 to TRBJ1-1; the D is unclear. Deletions cut 5 bases from V and 1 base from J, with 8 bases between. CDR3 length: 13 residues. Germline V gene lookup returns CDR1 LNHDA and CDR2 SQIVND (reference sequence). The CDR3, as DNA: TGTGCCAGTAGTGCATCCAGGAACACTGAAGCTTTCTTT. Its protein product is CASSASRNTEAFF.

The V gene is TRBV5-1, the J gene TRBJ2-1, with D perhaps matching TRBD2 (5 bases). V lost 0 bases, J lost 6 bases, and 16 bases lay in between. CDR3 size: 16 residues. The germline gives CDR1 SGHRS, CDR2 YFSETQ. CDR3 bases: TGCGCCAGCAGCTTGGGTGCGGGCCGGGGAAGCAATGAGCAGTTCTTC. Amino acids: CASSLGAGRGSNEQFF.

J is TRBJ1-2 and V is TRBV7-9; D is possibly TRBD1 (5 bases). CDR3 length: 14 residues. In germline, CDR1 is SEHNR, CDR2 FQNEAQ (reference sequence). Trimming took 3 bases from V and 8 from J, leaving 16 bases between them. In DNA, the CDR3 is TGTGCCAGCAGCTTCGACAGCGCGATCGGGGGCTACACCTTC. Translating gives CASSFDSAIGGYTF.

A single count supports this clone. The chain employs TRBV18 and TRBJ2-7; TRBD2 might be the D (7 bases). Germline V gene lookup returns CDR1 KGHSH and CDR2 LQKENI. V gave up 5 bases and J gave up 3 bases, with 20 bases separating them. This CDR3 comprises 16 residues. The DNA for the CDR3 is TGTGCCAGCTCAGAGCTTTTTGGCGGGGGCCTCTACGAGCAGTACTTC. Its translation: CASSELFGGGLYEQYF.

The chain employs TRBV9 and TRBJ2-2, with D possibly being TRBD2 (5 bases). Between the trimmed V and J ends, which lost 0 bases and 8 bases, there was a span of 20 bases. Looked up from germline, CDR1 is SGDLS and CDR2 is YYNGEE. The CDR3 length is 17 residues. As DNA, the CDR3 is TGTGCCAGCAGCGTAGCTACCCTAGCCCACATTGGGGGGGAGCTGTTTTTT. It is translated as CASSVATLAHIGGELFF.

The chain carries TRBV21-1 and TRBJ2-3; TRBD1 is taken as the D call from the table, unchecked against the DNA. TRBV21-1 is designated a pseudogene. The CDR3 is made up of 17 amino acids. The CDR3 loop reads CASSGHKGPLFPDTQYF. The CDR3 DNA sequence: TGTGCCAGCAGCGGCCATAAGGGGCCCTTGTTTCCCGATACGCAGTATTTT.

The rearrangement joins TRBV6-6 to TRBJ2-2; no clear D gene. The CDR3 length is 12 residues. CDR1 is MNHNY and CDR2 is SVGAGI in the germline V gene (reference sequence). Trimming left V 4 bases short and J 6 bases short, with 6 bases between. The CDR3 bases are TGTGCCAGCAGTTGGTGGCCCGGGGAGCTGTTTTTT. Translation: CASSWWPGELFF.

V is TRBV5-6 and J is TRBJ2-7; 7 bases match TRBD1. Germline CDR1 and CDR2: SGHDT and YYEEEE. The CDR3 runs 15 residues. V was clipped by 5 bases and J by 5 bases; unmatched bases: 13. CDR3 coding DNA: TGTGCCAGCAGTCTTTACCAGACAGGGAGCCACGAGCAGTACTTC. Amino acids: CASSLYQTGSHEQYF.

This clone occurred a few times. The chain couples TRBV7-2 to TRBJ2-2; 8 positions agree with TRBD2. The J segment lost 4 bases and the V segment lost 7 bases, leaving 8 bases of the junction unmatched. This CDR3 spans 15 amino acids. The germline V gene encodes CDR1 SGHTA and CDR2 FQGNSA. The CDR3 loop is CASKPGTRGTGELFF. Written as DNA, the CDR3 is TGTGCCAGCAAACCCGGGACTAGAGGCACCGGGGAGCTGTTTTTT.

This clone was seen just once. The genes are TRBV2 and TRBJ1-2, with a weak D call TRBD1 (6 bases). Germline CDR1 SNHLY, CDR2 FYNNEI. Between the trimmed V and J ends, which lost 10 bases and 4 bases, there was a span of 22 bases. CDR3 length: 15 residues. CDR3 sequence reads: CATEQSNREIYGYTF. CDR3 nucleotides: TGTGCCACCGAGCAGTCGAACAGGGAGATCTATGGCTACACCTTC.

The V gene is TRBV5-1, the J gene TRBJ1-2; weak D call: TRBD1 (6 bases). Germline CDR1 is SGHRS and CDR2 is YFSETQ. CDR3 length: 14 residues. Trimming took off 0 bases at V and 8 bases at J, with 14 bases between the two ends. As DNA, the CDR3 is TGCGCCAGCAGCTTGGCCAGGGGACTCGAAGGCTACACCTTC. It translates to CASSLARGLEGYTF. Based on the CDR3 plus reference TRBV5-1 and TRBJ1-2, the full variable domain is KAGVTQTPRYLIKTRGQQVTLSCSPISGHRSVSWYQQTPGQGLQFLFEYFSETQRNKGNFPGRFSGRQFSNSRSEMNVSTLELGDSALYLCASSLARGLEGYTFGSGTRLTVV.

The table lists this clone with a few counts. The chain carries TRBV28 and TRBJ2-7, with 8 bases that match TRBD2. The length of the CDR3 is 15 residues. V was clipped by 2 bases and J by 8 bases; unmatched bases: 11. CDR1 and CDR2 (germline): MDHEN, SYDVKM. The CDR3 nucleotides read TGTGCCAGCAGTTTAGGGGCTAGCGGGCCCCTCCAGCAGTACTTC. Its protein product is CASSLGASGPLQQYF.

This clone has only a few counts. The rearrangement links TRBV5-5 to TRBJ2-2; D ambiguous. CDR3 length: 14 amino acids. Germline V gene data show CDR1 as SGHKS and CDR2 as YYEKEE (reference sequence). Trimming shortened V by 5 bases and J by 4 bases, and 12 bases separated the two germline ends. The CDR3 bases are TGTGCCAGCAGTGGTGGTACATCCACCGGGGAGCTGTTTTTT. Amino acids: CASSGGTSTGELFF.

The chain joins TRBV5-6 to TRBJ2-1, with unresolved D. Germline V gene data show CDR1 as SGHDT and CDR2 as YYEEEE. CDR3 size: 16 residues. V lost 6 bases and J lost 0, with 16 bases in between. The CDR3 region is CASTEELSSSYNEQFF. CDR3 in DNA: TGTGCCAGCACCGAAGAGCTCTCTAGCTCCTACAATGAGCAGTTCTTC.

This clone was found once. The chain's CDR3 is CASSPTAGESRNTIYF. CDR3 DNA sequence: TGTGCCAGCAGCCCGACCGCGGGGGAAAGTAGAAACACCATATATTTT. This chain connects TRBV7-9 to TRBJ1-3, with D possibly TRBD1 on 5 matching bases. V was clipped by 5 bases and J by 5 bases, with 19 bases between them. Per germline, CDR1 SEHNR and CDR2 FQNEAQ (reference sequence). The length of the CDR3 is 16 residues.

The chain joins TRBV19 to TRBJ2-5; no clear D gene. CDR1 is LNHDA, CDR2 SQIVND, per germline (reference sequence). V dropped 3 bases and J dropped 3 bases, with 8 bases sitting between them. This CDR3 has 13 residues. In nucleotides, the CDR3 is TGTGCCAGTAGTATGTTGGGGAAAGAGACCCAGTACTTC. Encoded protein: CASSMLGKETQYF. Together with reference TRBV19 and TRBJ2-5, the CDR3 gives the full variable domain: DGGITQSPKYLFRKEGQNVTLSCEQNLNHDAMYWYRQDPGQGLRLIYYSQIVNDFQKGDIAEGYSVSREKKESFPLTVTSAQKNPTAFYLCASSMLGKETQYFGPGTRLLVL.

The chain uses TRBV5-1 and TRBJ2-7; 9 bases match TRBD2. Germline CDR1 is SGHRS and CDR2 is YFSETQ. V trimming: 2 bases; J trimming: 4 bases; junction bases outside the gene matches: 13. CDR3 size: 17 residues. CDR3: CASSLSNLAGEVYEQYF. The CDR3 bases are TGCGCCAGCAGCTTATCGAATTTAGCGGGAGAGGTGTACGAGCAGTACTTC.